This TCR beta chain was sequenced in a study of human T cells and chemical hapten exposure. Across the whole study: Diphenylcyclopropenone doses were given weekly to the scalps of patients across the roughly 24-week study.

TCRdb analysed the RACE reads with MiXCR anew, one entry per CDR3 protein. The table shows 35,000 or so distinct CDR3 sequences, with over 5.5% occurring only once. Looked up from germline, CDR1 is SQVTM and CDR2 is ANQGSEA. V lost 6 bases, J lost 11 bases, and 16 bases lay in between. CDR3 length equals 11 residues. The time point: patch test 1, 2 weeks after DPC sensitization. As to treatment: therapeutic diphenylcyclopropenone sensitization with weekly scalp DPC. Total RNA extraction was carried out from unfractionated whole blood. The clonotype comes from a woman aged 25-40 years with alopecia areata. Some clones in this sample may be carry-over from other donors' samples. The chain employs TRBV29-1 and TRBJ1-1; tentatively, D is TRBD1 (5 bases). Sequencing used whole blood, obtained in connection with sensitization to the hapten diphenylcyclopropenone (DPC). In DNA form, the CDR3 reads TGCAGCGTGGAAACAGGCGGTCAGGCTTTCTTT. Translating gives CSVETGGQAFF.